The sequence of this T cell receptor beta chain was determined in a study of CD8 T cells in ankylosing spondylitis. CDR1 is DFQATT, CDR2 SNEGSKA, per germline (reference sequence). This CDR3 has 14 residues. Unmatched junction bases numbered 10, after V lost 6 bases and J lost 4 bases. Study outcomes and limitations: Eight highly homologous variants made up a TCR beta motif, and this motif appeared characteristic of ankylosing spondylitis blood. Earlier studies detected some motif variants in reactive arthritis synovial fluid and blood.

TCRdb reprocessed the 5' RACE reads with MiXCR, giving one entry per CDR3 protein. Here the sample spans 100,000 to 150,000 distinct CDR3 sequences, approximately 10% being singletons. Comments on this clonotype: Antigen specificity is unknown.

The V gene is TRBV20-1, the J gene TRBJ1-2; 8 nucleotides match TRBD1. The sequence derives from a female donor with ankylosing spondylitis or in good health (not recorded which). The specimen was blood, either unsorted or a sorted T cell fraction (not recorded which). Here the CDR3 reads CSANFQGASYGYTF. DNA for the CDR3: TGCAGTGCCAACTTTCAGGGGGCGAGCTATGGCTACACCTTC.